The TCR beta chain under discussion was sequenced for a study of blood T cells in healthy people across ages. The CDR3 is 13 residues long. CDR1 is SNHLY and CDR2 is FYNNEI in the germline V gene. A word on this clonotype: Its antigen is not known. This may be a read error: a much more frequent sequence differs by one nucleotide. It is likely a read error, because the conserved phenylalanine at the end of the CDR3 is missing.

Points from the study as a whole: There was no known CMV status for donors, so expanded clonotype changes were possibly confounded.

The use of a sample-barcoded 5' primer and a J-beta primer mix characterized a second PCR of about 7 to 12 cycles. Each cDNA molecule was tagged by a template-switch adaptor that had 12 random nucleotides. TCRdb fed the 5' RACE reads into MiXCR, producing one record per CDR3 protein. The data show fewer than 950,000 distinct CDR3 sequences, under 40% seen once. This chain joins TRBV2 and TRBJ2-7; the match to TRBD1 covers 8 bases. The J call may be mistaken, given a closer DNA end match to TRBJ2-5. Material for sequencing was blood. The TCR originated in a man aged 18 to 30 in good health. CDR3 sequence reads: CASSRTGIETQYL. CDR3 DNA: TGTGCCAGCAGTCGGACAGGGATAGAGACCCAGTACCTC.